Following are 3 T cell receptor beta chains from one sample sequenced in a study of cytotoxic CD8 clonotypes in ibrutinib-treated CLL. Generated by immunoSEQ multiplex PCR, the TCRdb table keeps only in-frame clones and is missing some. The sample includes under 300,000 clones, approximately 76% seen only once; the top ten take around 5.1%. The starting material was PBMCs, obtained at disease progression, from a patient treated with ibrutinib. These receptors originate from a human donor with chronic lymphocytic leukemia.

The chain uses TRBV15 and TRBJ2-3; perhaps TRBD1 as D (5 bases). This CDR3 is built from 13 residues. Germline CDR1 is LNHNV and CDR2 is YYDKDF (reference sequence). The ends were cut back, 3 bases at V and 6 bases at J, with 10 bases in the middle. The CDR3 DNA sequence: TGTGCCACCAGCAGTACAGGTCCGGATACGCAGTATTTT. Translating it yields CATSSTGPDTQYF. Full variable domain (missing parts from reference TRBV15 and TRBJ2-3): DAMVIQNPRYQVTQFGKPVTLSCSQTLNHNVMYWYQQKSSQAPKLLFHYYDKDFNNEADTPDNFQSRRPNTSFCFLDIRSPGLGDTAMYLCATSSTGPDTQYFGPGTRLTVL.

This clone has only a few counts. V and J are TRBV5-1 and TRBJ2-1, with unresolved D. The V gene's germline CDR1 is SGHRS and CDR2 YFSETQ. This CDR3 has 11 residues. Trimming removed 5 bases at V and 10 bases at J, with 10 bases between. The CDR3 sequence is CASSSDWEQFF. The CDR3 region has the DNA TGCGCCAGCAGTTCAGACTGGGAGCAGTTCTTC.

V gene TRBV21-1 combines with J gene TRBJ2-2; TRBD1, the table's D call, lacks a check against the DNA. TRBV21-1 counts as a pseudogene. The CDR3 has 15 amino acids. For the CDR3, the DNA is TGTGCCAGCAGCTTAAGGGGGACGAACACCGGGGAGCTGTTTTTT. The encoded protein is CASSLRGTNTGELFF.